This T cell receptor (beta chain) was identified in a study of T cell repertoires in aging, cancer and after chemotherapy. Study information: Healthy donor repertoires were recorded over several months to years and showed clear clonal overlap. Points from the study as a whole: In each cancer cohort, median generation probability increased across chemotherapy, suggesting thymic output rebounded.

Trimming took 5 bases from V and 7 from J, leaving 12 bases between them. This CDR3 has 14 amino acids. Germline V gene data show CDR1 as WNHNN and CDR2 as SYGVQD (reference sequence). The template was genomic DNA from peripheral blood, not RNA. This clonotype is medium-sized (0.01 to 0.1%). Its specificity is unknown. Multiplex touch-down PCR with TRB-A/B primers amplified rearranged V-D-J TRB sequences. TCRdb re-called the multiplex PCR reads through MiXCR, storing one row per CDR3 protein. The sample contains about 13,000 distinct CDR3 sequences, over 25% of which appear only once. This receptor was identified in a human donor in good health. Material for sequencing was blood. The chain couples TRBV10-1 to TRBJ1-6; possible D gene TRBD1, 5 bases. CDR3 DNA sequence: TGCGCCAGCAGTCCCGGGACGGCCAATTCACCCCTCCACTTT. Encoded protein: CASSPGTANSPLHF.